The rows below give T cell receptor beta chains drawn from one sample of a study of shared clonotypes between healthy human individuals. Clones were read by immunoSEQ multiplex PCR, and TCRdb kept only the in-frame ones, dropping some. In the table there are about 680,000 clones, approximately 90% of which are singletons. Sequencing was carried out using naive CD8+ T cells sorted from blood. The receptors derive from a man aged 25-45 years in good health. The CDR3 runs from the conserved cysteine through the conserved F or W. A D gene is named only where the DNA matches it firmly. Some rows mark clone size as missing; the rest say once, few, many or name a class of expanded clone.

abundance: NA
d_gene: TRBD1
v_gene: TRBV6-5
j_gene: TRBJ1-5
CDR3aa: CASSSGQGGPQHF
CDR3nt: TGTGCCAGCAGTTCAGGACAGGGGGGGCCCCAGCATTTT

abundance: few
d_gene: NA
v_gene: TRBV2
j_gene: TRBJ1-2
CDR3aa: CASGGFGYTF
CDR3nt: TGTGCCAGCGGCGGATTTGGCTACACCTTC

abundance: NA
d_gene: NA
v_gene: TRBV20-1
j_gene: TRBJ2-7
CDR3aa: CSVGTSYEQYF
CDR3nt: TGCAGTGTAGGCACCTCCTACGAGCAGTACTTC

abundance: NA
d_gene: NA
v_gene: TRBV7-9
j_gene: TRBJ1-1
CDR3aa: CASSLPGNTEAFF
CDR3nt: TGTGCCAGCAGCTTACCCGGGAACACTGAAGCTTTCTTT

abundance: NA
d_gene: TRBD1
v_gene: TRBV27
j_gene: TRBJ1-3
CDR3aa: CASRGTGPGNTIYF
CDR3nt: TGTGCCAGCAGGGGGACAGGGCCTGGAAACACCATATATTTT

abundance: NA
d_gene: TRBD1
v_gene: TRBV27
j_gene: TRBJ2-1
CDR3aa: CASRWKGTDLYNEQFF
CDR3nt: TGTGCCAGCAGATGGAAAGGGACAGACCTGTACAATGAGCAGTTCTTC

abundance: NA
d_gene: NA
v_gene: TRBV29-1
j_gene: TRBJ2-2
CDR3aa: CSVEGTGNTGELFF
CDR3nt: TGCAGCGTTGAGGGGACGGGGAACACCGGGGAGCTGTTTTTT

abundance: NA
d_gene: TRBD2
v_gene: TRBV9
j_gene: TRBJ2-1
CDR3aa: CASSVEWALGLAGPSSYNEQFF
CDR3nt: TGTGCCAGCAGCGTAGAATGGGCCCTTGGACTAGCGGGGCCCAGCTCCTACAATGAGCAGTTCTTC

abundance: NA
d_gene: TRBD1
v_gene: TRBV7-8
j_gene: TRBJ2-1
CDR3aa: CASSFRTGGNEQFF
CDR3nt: TGTGCCAGCAGCTTCAGGACAGGGGGGAATGAGCAGTTCTTC

abundance: NA
d_gene: NA
v_gene: TRBV11-2
j_gene: TRBJ2-7
CDR3aa: CASSSMTMIIPLSYEQYF
CDR3nt: TGTGCCAGCAGCTCGATGACGATGATCATACCCCTATCCTACGAGCAGTACTTC

abundance: NA
d_gene: TRBD2
v_gene: TRBV29-1
j_gene: TRBJ2-1
CDR3aa: CSVEGTSGRYNEQFF
CDR3nt: TGCAGCGTTGAAGGGACTAGCGGCCGCTACAATGAGCAGTTCTTC

abundance: NA
d_gene: TRBD1
v_gene: TRBV11-3
j_gene: TRBJ2-1
CDR3aa: CASSSRTGYEDEQFF
CDR3nt: TGTGCCAGCAGCTCAAGGACAGGATATGAGGATGAGCAGTTCTTC

abundance: NA
d_gene: NA
v_gene: TRBV28
j_gene: TRBJ2-7
CDR3aa: CASRTLWSSYEQYF
CDR3nt: TGTGCCAGCAGAACCCTATGGAGCTCCTACGAGCAGTACTTC

abundance: NA
d_gene: NA
v_gene: TRBV27
j_gene: TRBJ1-1
CDR3aa: CASSLIPGATLNTEAFF
CDR3nt: TGTGCCAGCAGTTTAATTCCAGGGGCCACCTTGAACACTGAAGCTTTCTTT

abundance: NA
d_gene: NA
v_gene: TRBV11-2
j_gene: TRBJ1-1
CDR3aa: CASSLFSGNTEAFF
CDR3nt: TGTGCCAGCAGCTTATTCTCAGGGAACACTGAAGCTTTCTTT

abundance: once
d_gene: TRBD2
v_gene: TRBV6-5
j_gene: TRBJ2-7
CDR3aa: CASGTWREYDEQYF
CDR3nt: TGTGCCAGCGGCACTTGGCGGGAGTACGACGAGCAGTACTTC

abundance: NA
d_gene: TRBD1
v_gene: TRBV28
j_gene: TRBJ1-1
CDR3aa: CASTTGEDTEAFF
CDR3nt: TGTGCCAGCACTACAGGGGAGGACACTGAAGCTTTCTTT

abundance: NA
d_gene: NA
v_gene: TRBV21-1
j_gene: TRBJ2-1
CDR3aa: CASSKVPGRGSSYNEQFF
CDR3nt: TGTGCCAGCAGCAAAGTACCCGGCCGCGGGAGCTCCTACAATGAGCAGTTCTTC

abundance: NA
d_gene: TRBD2
v_gene: TRBV28
j_gene: TRBJ2-3
CDR3aa: CATTTLAGVIGTDTQYF
CDR3nt: TGTGCCACCACGACTCTAGCGGGAGTGATTGGTACAGATACGCAGTATTTT

abundance: NA
d_gene: TRBD2
v_gene: TRBV13
j_gene: TRBJ2-1
CDR3aa: CASSLGGLADYNEQFF
CDR3nt: TGTGCCAGCAGCTTAGGTGGACTAGCCGACTACAATGAGCAGTTCTTC

abundance: NA
d_gene: NA
v_gene: TRBV5-4
j_gene: TRBJ2-7
CDR3aa: CASSRDQLGEQYF
CDR3nt: TGTGCCAGCAGTCGAGATCAGCTGGGCGAGCAGTACTTC

abundance: NA
d_gene: NA
v_gene: TRBV29-1
j_gene: TRBJ1-5
CDR3aa: CSVEDGGNQPQHF
CDR3nt: TGCAGCGTTGAAGACGGGGGCAATCAGCCCCAGCATTTT

abundance: NA
d_gene: NA
v_gene: TRBV2
j_gene: TRBJ2-7
CDR3aa: CASSESTSYEQYF
CDR3nt: TGTGCCAGCAGTGAAAGCACTAGCTACGAGCAGTACTTC

abundance: NA
d_gene: NA
v_gene: TRBV5-1
j_gene: TRBJ2-1
CDR3aa: CASSLVGREQFF
CDR3nt: TGCGCCAGCAGCTTGGTTGGGCGGGAGCAGTTCTTC

abundance: many
d_gene: TRBD2
v_gene: TRBV6-4
j_gene: TRBJ2-3
CDR3aa: CASSDGTSGTDTQYF
CDR3nt: TGTGCCAGCAGTGACGGGACTAGCGGCACAGATACGCAGTATTTT

abundance: NA
d_gene: NA
v_gene: TRBV11-3
j_gene: TRBJ2-2
CDR3aa: CASSLRRGNTGELFF
CDR3nt: TGTGCCAGCAGCTTACGCAGGGGTAACACCGGGGAGCTGTTTTTT

abundance: NA
d_gene: NA
v_gene: TRBV27
j_gene: TRBJ2-3
CDR3aa: CASSRPAGDTQYF
CDR3nt: TGTGCCAGCAGCCGCCCCGCGGGAGATACGCAGTATTTT

abundance: NA
d_gene: NA
v_gene: TRBV9
j_gene: TRBJ2-6
CDR3aa: CASSEYVSGANVLTF
CDR3nt: TGTGCCAGCAGCGAGTACGTATCTGGGGCCAACGTCCTGACTTTC

abundance: NA
d_gene: TRBD1
v_gene: TRBV27
j_gene: TRBJ2-6
CDR3aa: CASSQQTGTGGSGGDGNVLTF
CDR3nt: TGTGCCAGCAGTCAACAAACCGGGACAGGGGGCTCGGGGGGCGACGGCAACGTCCTGACTTTC

abundance: once
d_gene: NA
v_gene: TRBV30
j_gene: TRBJ2-1
CDR3aa: CAWSPYPHNEQFF
CDR3nt: TGTGCCTGGTCCCCTTATCCCCACAATGAGCAGTTCTTC

abundance: NA
d_gene: NA
v_gene: TRBV7-9
j_gene: TRBJ1-3
CDR3aa: CASSTRGQGNTIYF
CDR3nt: TGTGCCAGCAGCACCCGAGGACAGGGAAACACCATATATTTT

abundance: NA
d_gene: TRBD2
v_gene: TRBV9
j_gene: TRBJ2-7
CDR3aa: CASSPRESYEQYF
CDR3nt: TGTGCCAGCAGCCCGCGGGAGTCTTACGAGCAGTACTTC

abundance: NA
d_gene: TRBD1
v_gene: TRBV19
j_gene: TRBJ1-5
CDR3aa: CASSGDRGSNQPQHF
CDR3nt: TGTGCCAGTAGCGGGGACAGGGGTAGCAATCAGCCCCAGCATTTT

abundance: NA
d_gene: NA
v_gene: TRBV6-1
j_gene: TRBJ2-7
CDR3aa: CASNQGYEQYF
CDR3nt: TGTGCCAGCAATCAGGGCTACGAGCAGTACTTC

abundance: once
d_gene: NA
v_gene: TRBV5-6
j_gene: TRBJ1-1
CDR3aa: CASSLWDTEAFF
CDR3nt: TGTGCCAGCAGCTTGTGGGATACTGAAGCTTTCTTT

abundance: NA
d_gene: NA
v_gene: TRBV7-9
j_gene: TRBJ2-1
CDR3aa: CASSLAQNGRNEQFF
CDR3nt: TGTGCCAGCAGCTTAGCCCAGAACGGCCGCAATGAGCAGTTCTTC

abundance: NA
d_gene: NA
v_gene: TRBV5-1
j_gene: TRBJ2-7
CDR3aa: CASSPRPATVYEQYF
CDR3nt: TGCGCCAGCAGCCCCCGCCCAGCGACAGTGTATGAGCAGTACTTC

abundance: NA
d_gene: NA
v_gene: TRBV28
j_gene: TRBJ2-7
CDR3aa: CASSPGLGYEQYF
CDR3nt: TGTGCCAGCAGCCCCGGTTTGGGCTACGAGCAGTACTTC

abundance: NA
d_gene: TRBD2
v_gene: TRBV2
j_gene: TRBJ2-7
CDR3aa: CASSEGLAGTYEQYF
CDR3nt: TGTGCCAGCAGTGAGGGACTAGCGGGAACCTACGAGCAGTACTTC

abundance: once
d_gene: TRBD1
v_gene: TRBV7-9
j_gene: TRBJ1-1
CDR3aa: CASRPGQGLHHAFF
CDR3nt: TGTGCCAGCAGACCTGGACAGGGTCTGCATCACGCTTTCTTT

abundance: NA
d_gene: NA
v_gene: TRBV9
j_gene: TRBJ2-7
CDR3aa: CASSPSGGSGYEQYF
CDR3nt: TGTGCCAGCAGCCCCTCCGGGGGTAGCGGCTACGAGCAGTACTTC

abundance: NA
d_gene: TRBD2
v_gene: TRBV7-9
j_gene: TRBJ2-1
CDR3aa: CASSLGSIAGGGDNEQFF
CDR3nt: TGTGCCAGCAGCTTAGGGTCGATAGCGGGAGGCGGGGACAATGAGCAGTTCTTC

abundance: NA
d_gene: NA
v_gene: TRBV5-1
j_gene: TRBJ1-4
CDR3aa: CASSWQVGLSGATNEKLFF
CDR3nt: TGCGCCAGCAGCTGGCAGGTGGGACTTTCCGGCGCAACTAATGAAAAACTGTTTTTT

abundance: NA
d_gene: NA
v_gene: TRBV4-1
j_gene: TRBJ2-1
CDR3aa: CASSQVGTGNEQFF
CDR3nt: TGCGCCAGCAGCCAAGTCGGGACTGGCAATGAGCAGTTCTTC

abundance: NA
d_gene: NA
v_gene: TRBV27
j_gene: TRBJ2-3
CDR3aa: CASIFGNTQYF
CDR3nt: TGTGCCAGCATATTCGGGAATACGCAGTATTTT

abundance: NA
d_gene: NA
v_gene: TRBV25-1
j_gene: TRBJ1-4
CDR3aa: CASMEGSPWKKLFF
CDR3nt: TGTGCCAGCATGGAAGGAAGTCCGTGGAAAAAACTGTTTTTT

abundance: NA
d_gene: NA
v_gene: TRBV28
j_gene: TRBJ1-5
CDR3aa: CASRMGLTSNQPQHF
CDR3nt: TGTGCCAGCAGGATGGGACTCACTAGCAATCAGCCCCAGCATTTT

abundance: NA
d_gene: NA
v_gene: TRBV7-9
j_gene: TRBJ1-1
CDR3aa: CASSSPTNTEAFF
CDR3nt: TGTGCCAGCAGCTCGCCAACGAACACTGAAGCTTTCTTT

abundance: NA
d_gene: TRBD1
v_gene: TRBV19
j_gene: TRBJ1-1
CDR3aa: CAGRQGRGTEAFF
CDR3nt: TGTGCCGGGCGACAGGGCCGGGGCACTGAAGCTTTCTTT

abundance: NA
d_gene: TRBD2
v_gene: TRBV7-3
j_gene: TRBJ2-1
CDR3aa: CASSLGLANEQFF
CDR3nt: TGTGCCAGCAGCTTAGGACTAGCCAATGAGCAGTTCTTC

abundance: NA
d_gene: NA
v_gene: TRBV7-9
j_gene: TRBJ2-2
CDR3aa: CASSGWTENTGELFF
CDR3nt: TGTGCCAGCAGCGGATGGACAGAGAACACCGGGGAGCTGTTTTTT

abundance: NA
d_gene: NA
v_gene: TRBV14
j_gene: TRBJ1-1
CDR3aa: CASSQERTEKTEAFF
CDR3nt: TGTGCCAGCAGCCAAGAAAGAACAGAGAAGACTGAAGCTTTCTTT

abundance: NA
d_gene: TRBD2
v_gene: TRBV10-3
j_gene: TRBJ2-1
CDR3aa: CAISESFSGSNNEQFF
CDR3nt: TGTGCCATCAGTGAGTCCTTTAGCGGGAGCAACAATGAGCAGTTCTTC

abundance: NA
d_gene: NA
v_gene: TRBV27
j_gene: TRBJ2-7
CDR3aa: CASGGRSYEQYF
CDR3nt: TGTGCCAGCGGGGGGCGATCTTACGAGCAGTACTTC

abundance: NA
d_gene: TRBD1
v_gene: TRBV5-1
j_gene: TRBJ1-4
CDR3aa: CASSLSTDRGREKLFF
CDR3nt: TGCGCCAGCAGCTTGTCGACGGACAGGGGGCGTGAAAAACTGTTTTTT

abundance: NA
d_gene: TRBD2
v_gene: TRBV27
j_gene: TRBJ2-3
CDR3aa: CASSLLLAGGPDTQYF
CDR3nt: TGTGCCAGCAGTTTATTACTAGCGGGAGGGCCCGATACGCAGTATTTT

abundance: NA
d_gene: NA
v_gene: TRBV2
j_gene: TRBJ1-1
CDR3aa: CANPVGVNTEAFF
CDR3nt: TGTGCCAACCCGGTAGGGGTGAACACTGAAGCTTTCTTT

abundance: NA
d_gene: TRBD1
v_gene: TRBV6-6
j_gene: TRBJ1-1
CDR3aa: CASSSRQGGPEAFF
CDR3nt: TGTGCCAGCAGTTCCCGACAGGGCGGGCCTGAAGCTTTCTTT

abundance: NA
d_gene: TRBD1
v_gene: TRBV7-8
j_gene: TRBJ1-1
CDR3aa: CASSQGQGGLTEAFF
CDR3nt: TGTGCCAGCAGCCAGGGACAGGGCGGGCTCACTGAAGCTTTCTTT